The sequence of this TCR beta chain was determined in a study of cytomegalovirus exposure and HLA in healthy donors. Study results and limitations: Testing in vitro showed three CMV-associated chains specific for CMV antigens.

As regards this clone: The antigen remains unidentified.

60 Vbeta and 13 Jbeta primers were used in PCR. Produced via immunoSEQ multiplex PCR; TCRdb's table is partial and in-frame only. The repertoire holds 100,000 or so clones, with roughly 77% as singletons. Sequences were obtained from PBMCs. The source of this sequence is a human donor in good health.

CDR3: CACGILRDFGQYF. CDR3 nucleotides: TGTGCCTGCGGAATCCTCAGGGATTTCGGGCAGTACTTC. V gene TRBV30 combines with J gene TRBJ2-7; D might be TRBD1 (5 bases). The CDR3 is 13 amino acids. CDR1 GTSNPN and CDR2 SVGIG come from the germline V gene (reference sequence). The V end lost 6 bases, the J end lost 9 bases, and 21 bases lay between the germline ends. Complete variable domain (other parts from reference TRBV30 and TRBJ2-7): SQTIHQWPATLVQPVGSPLSLECTVEGTSNPNLYWYRQAAGRGLQLLFYSVGIGQISSEVPQNLSASRPQDRQFILSSKKLLLSDSGFYLCACGILRDFGQYFGPGTRLTVT.